The source of this T cell receptor beta chain is a study of PD-1 blockade in classical Hodgkin lymphoma. On the study more broadly: On a schedule of every 2 weeks, patients received nivolumab 3 mg/kg intravenously. Regarding the study as a whole: It was CD4+ TCR diversity, not CD8+, that rose significantly by C4D1. Newly diagnosed and completely responding patients shared comparable baseline diversity. Newly diagnosed patients had baseline TCR diversity that was reportedly lower than that of healthy donors.

Repertoires were generated with immunoSEQ multiplex PCR, while TCRdb's copy carries only in-frame clones and drops some. The sample shows about 26,000 clones, approximately 67% of them seen only once. No patient escaped relapse after autologous stem cell transplantation, and brentuximab vedotin exposure varied. To note about this clone: Its target is not known.

V was trimmed by 4 bases and J by 0 bases, leaving 6 bases between them. This CDR3 contains 13 residues. The germline V gene encodes CDR1 MNHEY and CDR2 SVGAGI. The gene calls are TRBV6-5 and TRBJ1-1; possibly TRBD1 for D (5 bases). The sequence derives from a human donor with classical Hodgkin lymphoma. The source was peripheral blood mononuclear cells (PBMCs), collected before the second cycle of nivolumab. The CDR3 reads CASSWGVNTEAFF. The CDR3 DNA sequence: TGTGCCAGCAGTTGGGGGGTGAACACTGAAGCTTTCTTT.